These T cell receptor beta chains were read from a single sample in a study of cytomegalovirus exposure and HLA in healthy donors. Using immunoSEQ multiplex PCR, the repertoire was profiled, and TCRdb retains in-frame clones only, with some absent. The table shows over 65,000 clones, with about three quarters occurring only once. Sequencing input: PBMCs. The receptors originated from a woman in her twenties or thirties in good health and CMV-seropositive. Both conserved end residues are trimmed from each CDR3. Size values are once, few and many counts, or a class for expanded clones, and some rows have none.

V gene: TRBV4-3
J gene: TRBJ2-3
clone size: -
CDR3 protein: ASSQEMAGVIDTQY

V gene: TRBV4-3
J gene: TRBJ2-1
clone size: -
CDR3 protein: ASSQDWSGLNEQF

V gene: TRBV5-1
J gene: TRBJ2-7
clone size: once
CDR3 protein: ASSLSGRISYEQY

V gene: TRBV27
J gene: TRBJ1-4
clone size: medium-sized
CDR3 protein: ASRLTGSATNEKLF

V gene: TRBV6-6
J gene: TRBJ2-7
clone size: -
CDR3 protein: ASSYWPGGDEQY

V gene: TRBV9
J gene: TRBJ1-2
clone size: -
CDR3 protein: ASSSTGGGYGYT

V gene: TRBV7-2
J gene: TRBJ2-1
clone size: -
CDR3 protein: ASSLVLAGAYNEQF

V gene: TRBV4-3
J gene: TRBJ2-1
clone size: few
CDR3 protein: ASSQDRVTYNEQF

V gene: TRBV27
J gene: TRBJ2-3
clone size: -
CDR3 protein: ASSLLTGSRVPDTQY

V gene: TRBV9
J gene: TRBJ1-2
clone size: -
CDR3 protein: ASSVGRRDRGGYGYT

V gene: TRBV11-1
J gene: TRBJ1-1
clone size: once
CDR3 protein: ASSPRRGQGTSNTEAF

V gene: TRBV6-5
J gene: TRBJ2-1
clone size: few
CDR3 protein: ASRPGLAYNEQF

V gene: TRBV9
J gene: TRBJ2-1
clone size: -
CDR3 protein: ASSPSRDERF

V gene: TRBV5-8
J gene: TRBJ2-4
clone size: -
CDR3 protein: ASSPIDRGGGIQY

V gene: TRBV15
J gene: TRBJ2-1
clone size: few
CDR3 protein: ATSRDRGGRINEQF

V gene: TRBV6-1
J gene: TRBJ2-3
clone size: -
CDR3 protein: ASSELLFWGDPKDTQY

V gene: TRBV7-9
J gene: TRBJ1-6
clone size: few
CDR3 protein: ASSTGQQPYNSPLH

V gene: TRBV13
J gene: TRBJ2-3
clone size: -
CDR3 protein: ASSLALAADTQY

V gene: TRBV29-1
J gene: TRBJ2-1
clone size: -
CDR3 protein: SVDAPGIHNEQF

V gene: TRBV7-9
J gene: TRBJ2-5
clone size: -
CDR3 protein: ASSLALSGGIAETQY

V gene: TRBV9
J gene: TRBJ2-5
clone size: -
CDR3 protein: ASSAGNRGEETQY

V gene: TRBV7-2
J gene: TRBJ2-7
clone size: -
CDR3 protein: ASSLAVTSGAYEQY

V gene: TRBV4-3
J gene: TRBJ1-1
clone size: -
CDR3 protein: ASSRREGLEAF

V gene: TRBV29-1
J gene: TRBJ1-4
clone size: -
CDR3 protein: SVGAPTGLNEKLF

V gene: TRBV6-6
J gene: TRBJ2-3
clone size: -
CDR3 protein: ASSLQGRTDTQY

V gene: TRBV30
J gene: TRBJ1-4
clone size: -
CDR3 protein: AWSASGGKLF

V gene: TRBV14
J gene: TRBJ2-2
clone size: -
CDR3 protein: ASSQYRGLAGNTGELF

V gene: TRBV5-4
J gene: TRBJ1-1
clone size: -
CDR3 protein: ASSLPGDTEAF

V gene: TRBV11-2
J gene: TRBJ2-5
clone size: once
CDR3 protein: ASSLDQGLARETQY

V gene: TRBV7-2
J gene: TRBJ1-4
clone size: few
CDR3 protein: ASSLGPGRGLF

V gene: TRBV14
J gene: TRBJ2-5
clone size: -
CDR3 protein: ASSAEGYGTQY

V gene: TRBV30
J gene: TRBJ1-5
clone size: -
CDR3 protein: AWSRRDVGSNQPQH

V gene: TRBV7-6
J gene: TRBJ2-2
clone size: -
CDR3 protein: ASSELPKTGGGELF

V gene: TRBV6-5
J gene: TRBJ2-2
clone size: -
CDR3 protein: ASSDAGTGNGELF

V gene: TRBV5-3
J gene: -
clone size: -
CDR3 protein: ARSFSKRETHEQY

V gene: TRBV14
J gene: TRBJ2-1
clone size: -
CDR3 protein: ASSQDIWTAAQLNEQF

V gene: TRBV7-9
J gene: -
clone size: once
CDR3 protein: ASSLTGYEQY

V gene: TRBV6-1
J gene: TRBJ2-5
clone size: -
CDR3 protein: ASSDPKPGQGEKETQY

V gene: TRBV6-6
J gene: TRBJ2-7
clone size: -
CDR3 protein: ASSWSTNYYEQY

V gene: TRBV15
J gene: TRBJ2-1
clone size: -
CDR3 protein: ATISRDTYSYNEQF

V gene: TRBV28
J gene: TRBJ2-7
clone size: -
CDR3 protein: ASSLGLAGMPYEQY

V gene: TRBV14
J gene: TRBJ2-2
clone size: once
CDR3 protein: ASSQASGGGELF

V gene: TRBV7-2
J gene: TRBJ2-1
clone size: once
CDR3 protein: ASSPYRGLAGGNEQF

V gene: TRBV10-2
J gene: TRBJ1-2
clone size: -
CDR3 protein: ASSEYREQNGYT

V gene: TRBV11-3
J gene: TRBJ1-6
clone size: few
CDR3 protein: ASSSGSSFNSPLH

V gene: TRBV19
J gene: TRBJ2-7
clone size: once
CDR3 protein: ASSPPPVGAAEQY

V gene: TRBV9
J gene: TRBJ2-2
clone size: -
CDR3 protein: ASSVVVGQGVPNTGELF

V gene: TRBV9
J gene: TRBJ2-3
clone size: -
CDR3 protein: ASSVDIDTQY

V gene: TRBV5-1
J gene: TRBJ2-7
clone size: few
CDR3 protein: ASSLGLAGGSRDEQY

V gene: TRBV19
J gene: TRBJ1-1
clone size: -
CDR3 protein: ASIRDSEAF

V gene: TRBV4-1
J gene: TRBJ1-2
clone size: -
CDR3 protein: ASSQDAERPLYGYT

V gene: TRBV10-2
J gene: TRBJ1-1
clone size: -
CDR3 protein: ASSATRNTEAF

V gene: TRBV4-2
J gene: TRBJ2-2
clone size: -
CDR3 protein: ASSQDLGSSGSANTGELF

V gene: TRBV6-5
J gene: TRBJ2-5
clone size: -
CDR3 protein: ASSYSIGTGKETQY

V gene: TRBV29-1
J gene: TRBJ2-5
clone size: -
CDR3 protein: SVGRRETQY

V gene: TRBV7-2
J gene: TRBJ2-3
clone size: -
CDR3 protein: ASSPTISTDTQY

V gene: TRBV5-6
J gene: TRBJ2-7
clone size: -
CDR3 protein: ASSFGREEY

V gene: TRBV10-3
J gene: TRBJ2-7
clone size: -
CDR3 protein: AISGTSGSFGNEQY

V gene: TRBV7-2
J gene: TRBJ2-2
clone size: -
CDR3 protein: ASSQQGRRTGELF

V gene: TRBV6-1
J gene: TRBJ2-7
clone size: -
CDR3 protein: ASKRTSGHSYEQY